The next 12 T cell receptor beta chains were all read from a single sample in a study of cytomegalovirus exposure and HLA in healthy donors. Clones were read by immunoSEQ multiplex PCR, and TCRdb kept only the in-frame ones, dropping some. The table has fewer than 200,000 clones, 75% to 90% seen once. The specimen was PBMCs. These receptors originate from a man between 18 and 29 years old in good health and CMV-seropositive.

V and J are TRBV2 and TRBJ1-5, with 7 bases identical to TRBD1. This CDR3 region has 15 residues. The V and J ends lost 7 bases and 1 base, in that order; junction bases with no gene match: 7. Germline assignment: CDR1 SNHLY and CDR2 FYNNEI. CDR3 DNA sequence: TGTGCCAGCACCATGACAGGGTTCAGCAATCAGCCCCAGCATTTT. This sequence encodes CASTMTGFSNQPQHF.

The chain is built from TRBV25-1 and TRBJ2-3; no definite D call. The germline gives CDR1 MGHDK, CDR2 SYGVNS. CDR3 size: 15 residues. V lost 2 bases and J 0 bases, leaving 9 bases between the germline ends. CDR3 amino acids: CASSERRTSTDTQYF. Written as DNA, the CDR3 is TGTGCCAGCAGTGAACGAAGAACTAGCACAGATACGCAGTATTTT. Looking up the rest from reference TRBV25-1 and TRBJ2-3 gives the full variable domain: EADIYQTPRYLVIGTGKKITLECSQTMGHDKMYWYQQDPGMELHLIHYSYGVNSTEKGDLSSESTVSRIRTEHFPLTLESARPSHTSQYLCASSERRTSTDTQYFGPGTRLTVL.

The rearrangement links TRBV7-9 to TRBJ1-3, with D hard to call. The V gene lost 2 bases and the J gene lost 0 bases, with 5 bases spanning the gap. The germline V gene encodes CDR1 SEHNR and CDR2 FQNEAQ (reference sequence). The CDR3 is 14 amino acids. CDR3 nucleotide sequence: TGTGCCAGCAGCTTATTCGTCTCTGGAAACACCATATATTTT. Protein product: CASSLFVSGNTIYF. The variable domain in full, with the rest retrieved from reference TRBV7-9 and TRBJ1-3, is DTGVSQNPRHKITKRGQNVTFRCDPISEHNRLYWYRQTLGQGPEFLTYFQNEAQLEKSRLLSDRFSAERPKGSFSTLEIQRTEQGDSAMYLCASSLFVSGNTIYFGEGSWLTVV.

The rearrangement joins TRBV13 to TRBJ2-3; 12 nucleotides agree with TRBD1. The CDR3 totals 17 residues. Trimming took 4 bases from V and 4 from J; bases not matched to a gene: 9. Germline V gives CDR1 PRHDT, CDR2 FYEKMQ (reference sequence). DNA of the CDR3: TGTGCCAGCAGCTCCTCTGGGGGACAGGGGGCCCCAGATACGCAGTATTTT. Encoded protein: CASSSSGGQGAPDTQYF.

The CDR3 region has the DNA TGTGCCAGCTCGCAGACAGTCGATACTAGCACAGATACGCAGTATTTT. Residues: CASSQTVDTSTDTQYF. The V and J genes are TRBV18 and TRBJ2-3; maybe TRBD1 (5 bases). Trimming pared 6 bases from V and 0 bases from J, leaving 16 bases between. This CDR3 contains 16 residues. The germline V gene has CDR1 KGHSH and CDR2 LQKENI.

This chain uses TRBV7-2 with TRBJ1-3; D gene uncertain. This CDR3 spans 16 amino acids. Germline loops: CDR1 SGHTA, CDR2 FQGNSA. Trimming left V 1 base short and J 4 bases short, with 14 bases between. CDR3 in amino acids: CASSLGGQAAGNTIYF. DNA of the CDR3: TGTGCCAGCAGCTTAGGAGGGCAGGCGGCAGGAAACACCATATATTTT.

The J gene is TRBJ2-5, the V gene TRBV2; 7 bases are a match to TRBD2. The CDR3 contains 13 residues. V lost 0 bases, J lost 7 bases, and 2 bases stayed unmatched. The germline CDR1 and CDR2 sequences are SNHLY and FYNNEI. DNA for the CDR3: TGTGCCAGCAGTGAAGCTGAGCGGGGGACCCAGTACTTC. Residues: CASSEAERGTQYF.

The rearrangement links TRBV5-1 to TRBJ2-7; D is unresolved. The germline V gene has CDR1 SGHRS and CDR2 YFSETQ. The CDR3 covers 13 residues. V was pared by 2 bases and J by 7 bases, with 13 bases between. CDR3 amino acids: CASSFSALQEQYF. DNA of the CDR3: TGCGCCAGCAGCTTTTCAGCGCTTCAGGAGCAGTACTTC.

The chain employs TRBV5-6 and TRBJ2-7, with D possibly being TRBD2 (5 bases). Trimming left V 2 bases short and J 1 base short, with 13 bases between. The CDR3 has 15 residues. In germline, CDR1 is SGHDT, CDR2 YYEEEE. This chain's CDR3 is CASSLIEGSSYEQYF. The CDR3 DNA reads TGTGCCAGCAGCTTAATTGAGGGTTCTTCCTACGAGCAGTACTTC. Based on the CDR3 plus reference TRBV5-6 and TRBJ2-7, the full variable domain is DAGVTQSPTHLIKTRGQQVTLRCSPKSGHDTVSWYQQALGQGPQFIFQYYEEEERQRGNFPDRFSGHQFPNYSSELNVNALLLGDSALYLCASSLIEGSSYEQYFGPGTRLTVT.

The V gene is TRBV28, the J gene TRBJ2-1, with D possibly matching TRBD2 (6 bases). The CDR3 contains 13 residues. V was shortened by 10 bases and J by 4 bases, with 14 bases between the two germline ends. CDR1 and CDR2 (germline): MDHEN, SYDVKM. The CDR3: CATCASAYNEQFF. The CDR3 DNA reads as TGTGCCACCTGTGCTAGCGCGTACAATGAGCAGTTCTTC.

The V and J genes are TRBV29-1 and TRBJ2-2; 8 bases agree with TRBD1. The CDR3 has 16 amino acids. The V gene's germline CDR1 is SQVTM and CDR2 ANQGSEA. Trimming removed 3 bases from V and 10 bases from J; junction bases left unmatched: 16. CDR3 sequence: CSVDRTGSGLVAELFF. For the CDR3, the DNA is TGCAGCGTTGATCGGACAGGGTCGGGTTTGGTCGCGGAGCTGTTTTTT.

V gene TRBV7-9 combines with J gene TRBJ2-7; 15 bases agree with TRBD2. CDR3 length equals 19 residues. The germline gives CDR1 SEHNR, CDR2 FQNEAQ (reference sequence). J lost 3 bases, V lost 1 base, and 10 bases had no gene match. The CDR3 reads CASSLGGLAGGVGYYEQYF. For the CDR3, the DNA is TGTGCCAGCAGCTTAGGGGGACTAGCGGGAGGAGTGGGGTACTACGAGCAGTACTTC.